This TCR beta chain originates from a study of human T cells and chemical hapten exposure. This sample's time point: pre-sensitization, week 0. Treatment defined: therapeutic diphenylcyclopropenone sensitization with weekly scalp DPC. Patches went on only after blood had been drawn each time. Authors' analysis steps: Per sample, the median was about 88,000 TCRs, with values from about 22,000 to 700,000. In TCRdb, the RACE reads were re-called with MiXCR into one record per CDR3 protein. The V and J calls, along with clone size, are taken from TCRdb and not from the paper's own processing. The sample has approximately 370,000 distinct CDR3 sequences, around 5.5% seen once. This clonotype was picked up a small number of times. V lost 3 bases to trimming and J lost 5 bases, with 13 bases between them. Germline V gene lookup returns CDR1 SGHTA and CDR2 FQGNSA. CDR3 length: 14 amino acids.

This TCR derives from a woman younger than 35 with alopecia areata. Some clones in this sample may be carry-over from other donors' samples. This chain joins TRBV7-2 and TRBJ1-2; perhaps TRBD1 as D (6 bases). The starting material was whole blood, obtained in connection with sensitization to the hapten diphenylcyclopropenone (DPC). The CDR3 nucleotides are TGTGCCAGCAGCTTCGAGACAGGCACTTATGGCTACACCTTC. This encodes CASSFETGTYGYTF.